Listed below are T cell receptor beta chains from one sample, sequenced in a study of STAT5B mutations in CD4+ large granular lymphocyte leukemia. Produced via immunoSEQ multiplex PCR; TCRdb's table is partial and in-frame only. The repertoire holds around 30,000 clones, about 76% seen once, with approximately 1% in the top ten. The specimen was CD4+ T cells from blood buffy coats. The receptors shown here come from a human donor in good health. Both conserved end residues are part of each CDR3. The D gene is left open where the match is weak. Clone sizes are given selectively: once, few, many, or a class where the clone is expanded.

J gene: TRBJ1-4
D gene: TRBD1
clone size: -
V gene: TRBV6-6
CDR3 protein: CASGYRGEKLFF
CDR3 DNA: TGTGCCAGCGGATACAGGGGTGAAAAACTGTTTTTT

J gene: TRBJ1-4
D gene: -
clone size: few
V gene: TRBV2
CDR3 protein: CASSETQKNEKLFF
CDR3 DNA: TGTGCCAGCAGTGAAACCCAGAAAAATGAAAAACTGTTTTTT

J gene: TRBJ2-1
D gene: TRBD2
clone size: once
V gene: TRBV7-2
CDR3 protein: CASSLASGRQYEQFF
CDR3 DNA: TGTGCCAGCAGCTTAGCTAGCGGGAGGCAATATGAGCAGTTCTTC

J gene: TRBJ1-5
D gene: -
clone size: few
V gene: TRBV19
CDR3 protein: CASTAGVDVSNQPQHF
CDR3 DNA: TGTGCCAGTACCGCGGGGGTTGATGTGAGCAATCAGCCCCAGCATTTT

J gene: TRBJ1-1
D gene: -
clone size: -
V gene: TRBV5-1
CDR3 protein: CASSLAEGGMNTEAFF
CDR3 DNA: TGCGCCAGCAGCTTGGCCGAAGGGGGGATGAACACTGAAGCTTTCTTT

J gene: TRBJ2-4
D gene: TRBD1
clone size: -
V gene: TRBV30
CDR3 protein: CAWNRGQGNIQYF
CDR3 DNA: TGTGCCTGGAACAGGGGGCAGGGAAACATTCAGTACTTC

J gene: TRBJ1-5
D gene: -
clone size: -
V gene: TRBV2
CDR3 protein: CASSAGEGPNQPQHF
CDR3 DNA: TGTGCCAGCAGTGCCGGGGAGGGGCCTAATCAGCCCCAGCATTTT

J gene: TRBJ2-5
D gene: TRBD1
clone size: -
V gene: TRBV9
CDR3 protein: CASSAGGWETQYF
CDR3 DNA: TGTGCCAGCAGCGCAGGGGGCTGGGAGACCCAGTACTTC

J gene: TRBJ1-1
D gene: -
clone size: -
V gene: TRBV28
CDR3 protein: CASSFSTYSRENTEAFF
CDR3 DNA: TGTGCCAGCAGTTTTTCCACGTACTCCAGGGAGAACACTGAAGCTTTCTTT

J gene: TRBJ1-3
D gene: TRBD1
clone size: -
V gene: TRBV11-2
CDR3 protein: CASSPGTGYSGNTIYF
CDR3 DNA: TGTGCCAGCAGCCCCGGGACAGGGTACTCTGGAAACACCATATATTTT

J gene: TRBJ2-1
D gene: TRBD2
clone size: -
V gene: TRBV28
CDR3 protein: CASRTPSGLRSYNEQFF
CDR3 DNA: TGTGCCAGCAGGACCCCTAGCGGACTTCGCTCCTACAATGAGCAGTTCTTC

J gene: TRBJ2-2
D gene: TRBD1
clone size: few
V gene: TRBV6-5
CDR3 protein: CASRRGPNTGELFF
CDR3 DNA: TGTGCCAGCAGGAGGGGGCCGAACACCGGGGAGCTGTTTTTT

J gene: TRBJ2-7
D gene: TRBD2
clone size: -
V gene: TRBV7-2
CDR3 protein: CASTLSPGREDEQYF
CDR3 DNA: TGTGCCAGCACCCTAAGCCCCGGGAGGGAGGACGAGCAGTACTTC

J gene: TRBJ1-3
D gene: -
clone size: -
V gene: TRBV6-1
CDR3 protein: CASAQEEGWYTIYF
CDR3 DNA: TGTGCCAGCGCACAGGAAGAGGGTTGGTACACCATATATTTT

J gene: TRBJ2-2
D gene: -
clone size: -
V gene: TRBV19
CDR3 protein: CASRISTGGLAITGELFF
CDR3 DNA: TGTGCCAGTAGGATTTCTACAGGGGGACTAGCTATCACCGGGGAGCTGTTTTTT

J gene: TRBJ2-7
D gene: TRBD2
clone size: -
V gene: TRBV7-2
CDR3 protein: CASSAEGLVTYEQYF
CDR3 DNA: TGTGCCAGCAGCGCCGAGGGACTAGTTACCTACGAGCAGTACTTC

J gene: TRBJ2-7
D gene: TRBD1
clone size: -
V gene: TRBV18
CDR3 protein: CASQGQGYEQYF
CDR3 DNA: TGTGCCAGCCAGGGACAGGGTTACGAGCAGTACTTC

J gene: TRBJ2-2
D gene: TRBD2
clone size: -
V gene: TRBV10-3
CDR3 protein: CAIRGAGELFF
CDR3 DNA: TGTGCCATCCGGGGGGCCGGGGAGCTGTTTTTT

J gene: TRBJ2-6
D gene: -
clone size: -
V gene: TRBV4-1
CDR3 protein: CASSQDIQVSGANVLTF
CDR3 DNA: TGCGCCAGCAGCCAAGACATACAGGTCTCTGGGGCCAACGTCCTGACTTTC

J gene: TRBJ2-4
D gene: -
clone size: -
V gene: TRBV5-1
CDR3 protein: CASSLATDSAKNIQYF
CDR3 DNA: TGCGCCAGCAGCCTGGCGACGGATTCCGCCAAAAACATTCAGTACTTC

J gene: TRBJ1-3
D gene: -
clone size: -
V gene: TRBV30
CDR3 protein: CAWSWGAGSHSGNTIYF
CDR3 DNA: TGTGCCTGGAGTTGGGGCGCAGGCAGTCACTCTGGAAACACCATATATTTT

J gene: TRBJ2-1
D gene: -
clone size: -
V gene: TRBV5-1
CDR3 protein: CASRPWGQVNEQFF
CDR3 DNA: TGCGCCAGTCGCCCTTGGGGCCAGGTAAATGAGCAGTTCTTC

J gene: TRBJ2-7
D gene: -
clone size: -
V gene: TRBV27
CDR3 protein: CASSLGRGGLREQYF
CDR3 DNA: TGTGCCAGCAGTTTGGGCCGGGGCGGTCTTAGAGAGCAGTACTTC

J gene: TRBJ2-1
D gene: -
clone size: -
V gene: TRBV5-5
CDR3 protein: CASSLEWGRRSYNEQFF
CDR3 DNA: TGTGCCAGCAGCTTGGAGTGGGGAAGAAGGTCCTACAATGAGCAGTTCTTC

J gene: TRBJ2-5
D gene: TRBD2
clone size: -
V gene: TRBV5-1
CDR3 protein: CASSLGRGLATPETQYF
CDR3 DNA: TGCGCCAGCAGCTTGGGTAGGGGACTAGCGACACCCGAGACCCAGTACTTC

J gene: TRBJ2-1
D gene: TRBD2
clone size: few
V gene: TRBV18
CDR3 protein: CASSPGFLTGGNNEQFF
CDR3 DNA: TGTGCCAGCTCACCGGGTTTTCTGACGGGAGGGAACAATGAGCAGTTCTTC

J gene: TRBJ1-4
D gene: -
clone size: -
V gene: TRBV5-1
CDR3 protein: CASSSHGGATNEKLFF
CDR3 DNA: TGCGCCAGCAGCTCCCACGGGGGAGCAACTAATGAAAAACTGTTTTTT

J gene: TRBJ2-2
D gene: TRBD2
clone size: -
V gene: TRBV4-2
CDR3 protein: CASSRGLVSGELFF
CDR3 DNA: TGTGCCAGCAGCCGAGGACTAGTCTCCGGGGAGCTGTTTTTT

J gene: TRBJ1-5
D gene: TRBD1
clone size: few
V gene: TRBV2
CDR3 protein: CASRVQGAREGHQPQHF
CDR3 DNA: TGTGCCAGCAGGGTCCAGGGGGCCAGAGAGGGTCATCAGCCCCAGCATTTT

J gene: TRBJ2-3
D gene: -
clone size: -
V gene: TRBV5-4
CDR3 protein: CASSWGGGQSTDTQYF
CDR3 DNA: TGTGCCAGCAGCTGGGGGGGCGGTCAGAGCACAGATACGCAGTATTTT

J gene: TRBJ2-4
D gene: -
clone size: -
V gene: TRBV6-5
CDR3 protein: CASSYGDKNIQYF
CDR3 DNA: TGTGCCAGCAGTTACGGGGACAAAAACATTCAGTACTTC

J gene: TRBJ1-5
D gene: -
clone size: few
V gene: TRBV28
CDR3 protein: CASSPPRVRAGQPQHF
CDR3 DNA: TGTGCCAGCAGTCCACCTCGCGTTAGGGCCGGGCAGCCCCAGCATTTT

J gene: TRBJ2-1
D gene: -
clone size: -
V gene: TRBV5-4
CDR3 protein: CASSSSAGPTNEQFF
CDR3 DNA: TGTGCCAGCAGCTCGTCGGCGGGCCCCACGAATGAGCAGTTCTTC

J gene: TRBJ2-3
D gene: -
clone size: -
V gene: TRBV10-3
CDR3 protein: CAISDGQGSTDTQYF
CDR3 DNA: TGTGCCATCAGTGATGGTCAGGGAAGCACAGATACGCAGTATTTT

J gene: TRBJ1-1
D gene: -
clone size: -
V gene: TRBV25-1
CDR3 protein: CASSDPGRGAFF
CDR3 DNA: TGTGCCAGCAGTGACCCCGGGAGGGGCGCTTTCTTT

J gene: TRBJ1-1
D gene: -
clone size: few
V gene: TRBV25-1
CDR3 protein: CASSERWNTEAFF
CDR3 DNA: TGTGCCAGCAGTGAACGGTGGAACACTGAAGCTTTCTTT

J gene: TRBJ2-3
D gene: TRBD2
clone size: -
V gene: TRBV4-2
CDR3 protein: CASSQDRWRGADTQYF
CDR3 DNA: TGTGCCAGCAGCCAAGATCGTTGGCGGGGGGCAGATACGCAGTATTTT